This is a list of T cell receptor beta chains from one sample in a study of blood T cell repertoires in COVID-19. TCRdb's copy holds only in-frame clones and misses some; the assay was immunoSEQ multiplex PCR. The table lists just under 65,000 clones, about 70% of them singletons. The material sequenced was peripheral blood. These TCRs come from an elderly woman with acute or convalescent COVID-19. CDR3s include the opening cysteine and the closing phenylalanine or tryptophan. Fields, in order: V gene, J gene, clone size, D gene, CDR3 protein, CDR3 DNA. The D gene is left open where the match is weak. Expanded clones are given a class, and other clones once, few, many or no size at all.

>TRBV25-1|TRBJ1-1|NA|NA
CASTTGLNTEAFF
TGTGCCAGCACTACAGGGCTGAACACTGAAGCTTTCTTT
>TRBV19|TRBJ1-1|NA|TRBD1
CASNYGPAGGNTEAFF
TGTGCCAGTAATTACGGTCCGGCAGGGGGCAACACTGAAGCTTTCTTT
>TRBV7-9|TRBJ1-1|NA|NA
CASSLGSGRYTEAFF
TGTGCCAGCAGCTTAGGATCAGGGCGGTACACTGAAGCTTTCTTT
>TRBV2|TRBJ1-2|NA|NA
CASQAGITYGYTF
TGTGCCAGCCAGGCAGGGATAACCTATGGCTACACCTTC
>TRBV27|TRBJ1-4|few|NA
CASSKQDARELFF
TGTGCCAGCAGTAAACAGGACGCCCGCGAACTGTTTTTT
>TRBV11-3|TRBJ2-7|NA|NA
CASSLGTYEQYF
TGTGCCAGCAGCCTCGGGACCTACGAGCAGTACTTC
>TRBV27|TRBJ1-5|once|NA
CASSLSRGAGQPQHF
TGTGCCAGCAGTTTATCCCGGGGGGCGGGTCAGCCCCAGCATTTT
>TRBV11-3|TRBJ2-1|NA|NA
CASSLARDNEQFF
TGTGCCAGCAGCTTAGCGAGGGACAATGAGCAGTTCTTC
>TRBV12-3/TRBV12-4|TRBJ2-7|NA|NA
CASSRQQGYEQYF
TGTGCCAGCAGTCGCCAACAGGGATACGAGCAGTACTTC
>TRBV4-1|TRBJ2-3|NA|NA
CASSSQGLRDTQYF
TGCGCCAGCAGCTCCCAGGGGCTTCGGGATACGCAGTATTTT
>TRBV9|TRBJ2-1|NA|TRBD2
CASSVTSGSFDEQFF
TGTGCCAGCAGTGTTACTAGCGGGAGTTTTGATGAGCAGTTCTTC
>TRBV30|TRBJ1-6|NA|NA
CAWSVADNSPLHF
TGTGCCTGGAGTGTGGCCGATAATTCACCCCTCCACTTT
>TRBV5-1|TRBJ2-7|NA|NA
CASSLATIHFSYEQYF
TGCGCCAGCAGCTTGGCCACTATCCACTTCTCCTACGAGCAGTACTTC
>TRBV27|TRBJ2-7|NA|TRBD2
CASKEGVAGGFEQYF
TGTGCCAGCAAGGAGGGGGTAGCGGGAGGGTTCGAGCAGTACTTC
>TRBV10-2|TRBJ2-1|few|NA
CASSVTSYNEQFF
TGCGCCAGCAGTGTAACTAGCTACAATGAGCAGTTCTTC
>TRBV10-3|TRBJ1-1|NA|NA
CAISEGGSRGEAFF
TGTGCCATCAGTGAGGGAGGGTCCCGGGGTGAAGCTTTCTTT
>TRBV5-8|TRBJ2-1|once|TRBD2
CASSFGTSGYNEQFF
TGTGCCAGCAGCTTTGGGACTAGCGGTTACAATGAGCAGTTCTTC
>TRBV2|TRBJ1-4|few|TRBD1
CATSSAGQTNEKLFF
TGTGCCACCTCCTCGGCGGGACAGACTAATGAAAAACTGTTTTTT
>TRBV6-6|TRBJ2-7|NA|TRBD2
CASSYSGGSESYEQYF
TGTGCCAGCAGTTACTCGGGAGGGAGTGAATCCTACGAGCAGTACTTC
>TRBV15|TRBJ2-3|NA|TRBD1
CATSRAGQVYPGDTQYF
TGTGCCACCAGCAGGGCGGGACAGGTTTACCCGGGGGATACGCAGTATTTT
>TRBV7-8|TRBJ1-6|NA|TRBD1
CASSWDRNNSPLHF
TGTGCCAGCAGCTGGGACAGAAATAATTCACCCCTCCACTTT
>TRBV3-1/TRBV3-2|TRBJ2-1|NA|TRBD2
CASSQKTSSYNEQFF
TGTGCCAGCAGCCAAAAGACTAGCTCTTACAATGAGCAGTTCTTC
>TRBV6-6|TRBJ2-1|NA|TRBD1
CASSSGTGKYNEQFF
TGTGCCAGCAGTTCCGGGACAGGGAAATACAATGAGCAGTTCTTC
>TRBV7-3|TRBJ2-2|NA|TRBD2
CASTRAGVPGELFF
TGTGCCAGCACCCGAGCGGGAGTACCCGGGGAGCTGTTTTTT
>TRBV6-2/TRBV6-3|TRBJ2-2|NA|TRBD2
CASSGALSGRGTGELFF
TGTGCCAGCAGCGGAGCGCTTAGCGGGAGAGGGACCGGGGAGCTGTTTTTT
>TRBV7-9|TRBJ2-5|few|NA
CASNSGGARSQPETQYF
TGTGCCAGCAACTCTGGGGGGGCTAGGTCCCAACCCGAGACCCAGTACTTC
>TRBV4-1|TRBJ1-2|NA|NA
CASSRGQRYGYTF
TGCGCCAGCAGCCGAGGGCAGCGATATGGCTACACCTTC
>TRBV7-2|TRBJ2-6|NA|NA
CASSLSTSSGANVLTF
TGTGCCAGCAGCCTAAGTACCTCCTCTGGGGCCAACGTCCTGACTTTC
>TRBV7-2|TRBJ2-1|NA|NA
CASSLTGHSGSNEQFF
TGTGCCAGCAGCTTAACCGGCCACAGTGGGTCCAATGAGCAGTTCTTC
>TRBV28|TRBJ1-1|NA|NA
CASSLLTGRSTEAFF
TGTGCCAGCAGTTTATTGACAGGCCGGAGTACTGAAGCTTTCTTT
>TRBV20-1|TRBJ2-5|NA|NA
CSARSGKTQYF
TGCAGTGCTAGATCAGGGAAGACCCAGTACTTC
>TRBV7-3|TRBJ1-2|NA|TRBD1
CASSPDRGSYYGYTF
TGTGCCAGCAGTCCAGACAGGGGGAGTTACTATGGCTACACCTTC
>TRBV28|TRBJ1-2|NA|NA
CASEGQSYGYTF
TGTGCCAGCGAGGGACAAAGCTATGGCTACACCTTC
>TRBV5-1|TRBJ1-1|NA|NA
CASSRSATGGVNTEAFF
TGCGCCAGCAGCCGCTCCGCGACGGGAGGAGTGAACACTGAAGCTTTCTTT
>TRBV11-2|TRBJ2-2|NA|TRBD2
CASSLGPGGTTGELFF
TGTGCCAGCAGCTTAGGTCCGGGAGGGACCACCGGGGAGCTGTTTTTT
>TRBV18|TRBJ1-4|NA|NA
CASSPSAGNEKLFF
TGTGCCAGCTCACCATCGGCGGGTAATGAAAAACTGTTTTTT
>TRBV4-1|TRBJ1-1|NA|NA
CASSQIQLTEAFF
TGCGCCAGCAGCCAGATACAGCTCACTGAAGCTTTCTTT
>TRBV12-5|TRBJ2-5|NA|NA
CASSLGGSGETQYF
TGTGCTAGCTCCCTAGGCGGATCTGGGGAGACCCAGTACTTC
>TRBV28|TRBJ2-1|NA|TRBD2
CAGGGLAYHNEQFF
TGTGCCGGGGGAGGACTAGCGTACCACAATGAGCAGTTCTTC
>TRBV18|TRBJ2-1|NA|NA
CASSGATSYNEQFF
TGTGCCAGCTCGGGGGCCACAAGTTACAATGAGCAGTTCTTC
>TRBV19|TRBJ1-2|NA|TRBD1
CASSVLGQETSNYGYTF
TGTGCCAGTAGCGTTCTGGGACAGGAGACATCTAACTATGGCTACACCTTC
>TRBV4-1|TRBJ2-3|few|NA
CASSQPTLTRAGAGRTDTQYF
TGCGCCAGCAGCCAACCTACTTTAACCCGGGCTGGGGCCGGCCGCACAGATACGCAGTATTTT
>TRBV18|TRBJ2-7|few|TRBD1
CASSLDRGKYEQYF
TGTGCCAGCTCACTTGACAGGGGAAAATACGAGCAGTACTTC
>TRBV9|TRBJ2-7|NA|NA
CASSVENSPADEQYF
TGTGCCAGCAGCGTAGAAAACTCCCCCGCGGACGAGCAGTACTTC
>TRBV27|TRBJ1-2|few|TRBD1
CASSLIQGENGYTF
TGTGCCAGCAGTTTGATACAGGGGGAGAATGGCTACACCTTC
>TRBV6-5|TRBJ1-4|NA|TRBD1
CASSQDRGGEKLFF
TGTGCCAGCAGCCAAGACAGGGGAGGTGAAAAACTGTTTTTT
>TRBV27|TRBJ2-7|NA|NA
CASSFRAPYEQYF
TGTGCCAGCAGTTTCAGGGCACCCTACGAGCAGTACTTC
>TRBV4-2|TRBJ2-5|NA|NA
CASSQERGLQETQYF
TGTGCCAGCAGCCAAGAAAGGGGACTCCAAGAGACCCAGTACTTC
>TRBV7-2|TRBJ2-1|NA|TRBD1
CASSPDRGLYNEQFF
TGTGCCAGCAGCCCGGACAGGGGACTCTACAATGAGCAGTTCTTC
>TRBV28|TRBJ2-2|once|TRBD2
CASSFSGGTNTGELFF
TGTGCCAGCAGTTTTAGCGGGGGAACGAACACCGGGGAGCTGTTTTTT
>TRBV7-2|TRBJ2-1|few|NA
CASSPLRSRVRPNEQFF
TGTGCCAGCAGCCCACTAAGGAGTAGAGTGAGACCGAATGAGCAGTTCTTC
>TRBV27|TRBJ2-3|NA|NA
CASRPSAGTDTQYF
TGTGCCAGCAGGCCTAGCGCGGGGACAGATACGCAGTATTTT
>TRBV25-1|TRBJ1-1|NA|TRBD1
CASSGYRGGNTEAFF
TGTGCCAGCAGTGGCTACAGGGGTGGGAACACTGAAGCTTTCTTT